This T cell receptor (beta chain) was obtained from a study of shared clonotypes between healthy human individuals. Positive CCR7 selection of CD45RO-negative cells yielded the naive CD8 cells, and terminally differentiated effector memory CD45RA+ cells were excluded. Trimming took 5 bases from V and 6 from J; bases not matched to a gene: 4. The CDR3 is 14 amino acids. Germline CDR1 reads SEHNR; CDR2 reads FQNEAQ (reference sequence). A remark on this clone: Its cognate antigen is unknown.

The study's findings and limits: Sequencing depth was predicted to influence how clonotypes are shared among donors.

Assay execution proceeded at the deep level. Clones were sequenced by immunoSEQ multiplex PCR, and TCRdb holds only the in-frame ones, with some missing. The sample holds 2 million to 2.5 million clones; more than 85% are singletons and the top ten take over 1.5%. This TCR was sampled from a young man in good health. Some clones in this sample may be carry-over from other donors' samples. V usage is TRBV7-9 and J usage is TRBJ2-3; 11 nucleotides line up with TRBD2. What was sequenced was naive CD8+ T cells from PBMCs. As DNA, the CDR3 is TGTGCCAGCAGCCCGGGACTAGCGGCCGATACGCAGTATTTT. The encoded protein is CASSPGLAADTQYF. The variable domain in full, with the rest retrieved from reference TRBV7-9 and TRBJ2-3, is DTGVSQNPRHKITKRGQNVTFRCDPISEHNRLYWYRQTLGQGPEFLTYFQNEAQLEKSRLLSDRFSAERPKGSFSTLEIQRTEQGDSAMYLCASSPGLAADTQYFGPGTRLTVL.